This T cell receptor (beta chain) was recovered during a study of shared clonotypes between healthy human individuals. Authors' methods: ImmunoSEQ sequences covered only the junction and lacked quality scores; filtering therefore differed. The table came from immunoSEQ multiplex PCR; TCRdb's copy has only in-frame clones and leaves some out. V, J and clone size are taken as reported in that table, and D and trimming were inferred from the DNA itself. This sample has millions of clones, with 93% found just once. Naive CD8 cells were CD45RO-negative, positively selected for CCR7, excluding terminally differentiated effector memory CD45RA+ cells. The length of the CDR3 is 14 residues. After removal of 6 bases from V and 1 base from J, the junction contained 4 bases not matched to a gene. Germline loops: CDR1 SNHLY, CDR2 FYNNEI. Worth noting for this clone: As yet, its antigen is unknown.

Whole-study results and caveats: Larger estimated richness was generally seen in naive subsets than in memory subsets.

The chain employs TRBV2 and TRBJ1-1; 8 nucleotides agree with TRBD1. The sequence came from a young man in good health. Some clones in this sample may be carry-over from other donors' samples. Sequencing was done on a sample of naive CD8+ T cells from PBMCs. CDR3 bases: TGTGCCAGCAGCGGGGACAGGACGAACACTGAAGCTTTCTTT. Residues: CASSGDRTNTEAFF.